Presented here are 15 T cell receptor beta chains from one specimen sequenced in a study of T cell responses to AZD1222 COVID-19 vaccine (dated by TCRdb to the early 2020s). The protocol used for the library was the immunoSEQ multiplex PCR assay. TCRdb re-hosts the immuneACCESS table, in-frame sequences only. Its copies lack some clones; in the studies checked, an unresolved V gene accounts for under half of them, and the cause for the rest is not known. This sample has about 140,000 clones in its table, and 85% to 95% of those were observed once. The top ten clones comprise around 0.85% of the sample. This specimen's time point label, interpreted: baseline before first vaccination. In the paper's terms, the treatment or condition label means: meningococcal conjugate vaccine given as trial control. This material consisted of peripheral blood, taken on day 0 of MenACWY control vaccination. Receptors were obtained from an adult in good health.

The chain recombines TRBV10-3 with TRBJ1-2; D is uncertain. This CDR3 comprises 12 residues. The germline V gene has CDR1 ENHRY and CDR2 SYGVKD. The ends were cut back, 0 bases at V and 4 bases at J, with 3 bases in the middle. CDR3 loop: CAISESGYGYTF. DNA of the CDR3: TGTGCCATCAGTGAGTCGGGCTATGGCTACACCTTC.

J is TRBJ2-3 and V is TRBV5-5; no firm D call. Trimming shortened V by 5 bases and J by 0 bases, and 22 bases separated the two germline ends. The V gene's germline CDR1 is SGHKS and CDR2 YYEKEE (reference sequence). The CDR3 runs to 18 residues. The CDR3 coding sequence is TGTGCCAGCAGATTAATTCCTGGCGGAACTCATAGCACAGATACGCAGTATTTT. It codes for CASRLIPGGTHSTDTQYF.

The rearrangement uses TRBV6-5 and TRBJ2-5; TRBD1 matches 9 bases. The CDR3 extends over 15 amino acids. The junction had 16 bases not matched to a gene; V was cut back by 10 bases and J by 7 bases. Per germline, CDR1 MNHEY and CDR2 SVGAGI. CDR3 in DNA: TGTGCCATCACGTCCCTAACAGGGGGCGAGGGGACCCAGTACTTC. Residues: CAITSLTGGEGTQYF.

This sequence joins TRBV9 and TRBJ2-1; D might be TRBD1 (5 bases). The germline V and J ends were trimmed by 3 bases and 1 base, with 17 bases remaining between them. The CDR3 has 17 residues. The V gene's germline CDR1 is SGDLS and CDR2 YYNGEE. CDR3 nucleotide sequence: TGTGCCAGCAGCGCAGAGTTAGACAGCTTTTCCTACAATGAGCAGTTCTTC. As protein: CASSAELDSFSYNEQFF.

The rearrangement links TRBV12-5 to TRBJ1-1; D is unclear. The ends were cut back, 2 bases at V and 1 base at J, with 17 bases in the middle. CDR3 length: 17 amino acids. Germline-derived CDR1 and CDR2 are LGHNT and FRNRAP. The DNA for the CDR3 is TGTGCTAGTGGTTTGTCCCGGACGGGATCCACGAACACTGAAGCTTTCTTT. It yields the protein CASGLSRTGSTNTEAFF.

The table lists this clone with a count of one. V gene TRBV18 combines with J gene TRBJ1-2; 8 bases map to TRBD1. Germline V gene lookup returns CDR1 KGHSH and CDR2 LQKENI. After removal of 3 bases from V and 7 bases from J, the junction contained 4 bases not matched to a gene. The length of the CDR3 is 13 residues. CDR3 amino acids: CASSPPGQGGYTF. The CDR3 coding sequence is TGTGCCAGCTCACCCCCTGGACAGGGTGGCTACACCTTC.

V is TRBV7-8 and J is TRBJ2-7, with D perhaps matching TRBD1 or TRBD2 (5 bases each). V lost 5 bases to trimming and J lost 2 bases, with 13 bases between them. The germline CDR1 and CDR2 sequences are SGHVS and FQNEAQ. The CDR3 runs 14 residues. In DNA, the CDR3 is TGTGCCAGCAGCGGCCGGGACGCCGCCTACGAGCAGTACTTC. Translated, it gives CASSGRDAAYEQYF. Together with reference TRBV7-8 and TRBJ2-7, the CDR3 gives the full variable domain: GAGVSQSPRYKVAKRGQDVALRCDPISGHVSLFWYQQALGQGPEFLTYFQNEAQLDKSGLPSDRFFAERPEGSVSTLKIQRTQQEDSAVYLCASSGRDAAYEQYFGPGTRLTVT.

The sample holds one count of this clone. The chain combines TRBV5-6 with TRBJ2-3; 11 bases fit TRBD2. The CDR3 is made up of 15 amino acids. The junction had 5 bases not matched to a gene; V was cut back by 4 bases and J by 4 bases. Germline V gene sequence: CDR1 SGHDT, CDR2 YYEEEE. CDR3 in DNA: TGTGCCAGCAGCATACTAGCGGGGGTATCAGATACGCAGTATTTT. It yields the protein CASSILAGVSDTQYF.

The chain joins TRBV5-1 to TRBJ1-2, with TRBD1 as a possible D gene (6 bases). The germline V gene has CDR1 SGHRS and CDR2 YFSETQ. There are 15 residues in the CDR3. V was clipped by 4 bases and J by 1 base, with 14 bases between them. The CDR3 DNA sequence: TGCGCCAGCAGCCCATCCGGGACACTTAACTATGGCTACACCTTC. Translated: CASSPSGTLNYGYTF.

In DNA form, the CDR3 reads TGTGCCAGCAGTTTAAGTCGTTGGACTAGCGGGGGAGATACGCAGTATTTT. It encodes CASSLSRWTSGGDTQYF. The chain links TRBV27 to TRBJ2-3; 13 nucleotides agree with TRBD2. Germline V gives CDR1 MNHEY, CDR2 SMNVEV (reference sequence). With V trimmed by 2 bases and J by 5 bases, 7 bases remained unmatched. The CDR3 loop spans 17 amino acids.

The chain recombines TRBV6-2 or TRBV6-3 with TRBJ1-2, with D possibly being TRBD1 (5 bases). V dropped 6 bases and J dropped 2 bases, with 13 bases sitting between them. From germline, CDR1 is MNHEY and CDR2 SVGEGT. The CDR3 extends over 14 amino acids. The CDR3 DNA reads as TGTGCCAGCAGCCAGGGTCCCCAAAACTATGGCTACACCTTC. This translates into CASSQGPQNYGYTF.

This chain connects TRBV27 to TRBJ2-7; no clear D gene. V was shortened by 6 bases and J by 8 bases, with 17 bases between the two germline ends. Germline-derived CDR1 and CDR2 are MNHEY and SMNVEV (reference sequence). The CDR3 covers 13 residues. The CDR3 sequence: CASSPQRWSKQYF. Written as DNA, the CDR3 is TGTGCCAGCAGCCCTCAACGGTGGTCTAAGCAGTACTTC.

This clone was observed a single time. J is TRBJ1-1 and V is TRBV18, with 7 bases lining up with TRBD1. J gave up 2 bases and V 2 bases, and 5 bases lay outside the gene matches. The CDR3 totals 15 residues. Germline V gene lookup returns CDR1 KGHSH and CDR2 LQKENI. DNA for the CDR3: TGTGCCAGCTCACCAAGGACAGGTATAAACACTGAAGCTTTCTTT. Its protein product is CASSPRTGINTEAFF. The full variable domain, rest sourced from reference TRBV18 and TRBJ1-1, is NAGVMQNPRHLVRRRGQEARLRCSPMKGHSHVYWYRQLPEEGLKFMVYLQKENIIDESGMPKERFSAEFPKEGPSILRIQQVVRGDSAAYFCASSPRTGINTEAFFGQGTRLTVV.

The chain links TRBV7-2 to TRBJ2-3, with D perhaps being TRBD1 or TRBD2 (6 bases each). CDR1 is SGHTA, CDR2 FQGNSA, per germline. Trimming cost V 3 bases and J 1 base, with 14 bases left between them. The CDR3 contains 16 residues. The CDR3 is CASSFGGGPRTDTQYF. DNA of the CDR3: TGTGCCAGCAGCTTTGGTGGGGGGCCTCGCACAGATACGCAGTATTTT.

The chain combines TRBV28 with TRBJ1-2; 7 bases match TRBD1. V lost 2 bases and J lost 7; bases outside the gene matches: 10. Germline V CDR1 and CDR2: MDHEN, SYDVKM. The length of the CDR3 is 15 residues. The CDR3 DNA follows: TGTGCCAGCAGTTTAAGGGACCTTGACAGGGCTGGCTACACCTTC. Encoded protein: CASSLRDLDRAGYTF.